The rows below give T cell receptor beta chains drawn from one sample of a study of PD-1 blockade in classical Hodgkin lymphoma. Using immunoSEQ multiplex PCR, the repertoire was profiled, and TCRdb retains in-frame clones only, with some absent. The sample records approximately 20,000 clones, 75% to 90% being singletons. The material sequenced was CD4+ T cells from blood, taken before the fourth cycle of nivolumab. Source of these receptors: a human donor with classical Hodgkin lymphoma. Both conserved end residues are part of each CDR3. The D gene is left open where the match is weak. Expanded clones get a size class; other rows say once, few or many, or leave the size out.

clone_size,d_call,j_call,v_call,cdr3_nt,cdr3_aa
.,TRBD1,TRBJ2-7,TRBV18,TGTGCCAGCTCACCCGGGACAGGGGGCGCGTACGAGCAGTACTTC,CASSPGTGGAYEQYF
.,.,TRBJ2-7,TRBV5-1,TGCGCCAGCAGCTTGCGGCCTAGGCAAGGACAGATAAACTACGAGCAGTACTTC,CASSLRPRQGQINYEQYF
.,.,TRBJ2-7,TRBV28,TGTGCCAGCAGATTTATCGGGACCAGAGCCGAGCAGTACTTC,CASRFIGTRAEQYF
.,TRBD2,TRBJ2-1,TRBV6-1,TGTGCCAGCAAACGAGCGGGAGCCCTCTACAATGAGCAGTTCTTC,CASKRAGALYNEQFF
.,.,TRBJ2-7,TRBV6-6,TGTGCCACTGACAGGGAGGGCCGCGACGAGCAGTACTTC,CATDREGRDEQYF
.,TRBD2,TRBJ2-3,TRBV5-4,TGTGCCAGCAGCCGGACTAGCGGGAGTACAGATACGCAGTATTTT,CASSRTSGSTDTQYF
.,TRBD2,TRBJ2-1,TRBV10-3,TGTTCTACCGGGCGGGGGACGGTTGAGCAGTTCTTC,CSTGRGTVEQFF
once,.,TRBJ1-2,TRBV7-2,TGTGCCAGCAGCTCCCCGCCGACAGGCTATGGCTACACCTTC,CASSSPPTGYGYTF
.,TRBD2,TRBJ2-7,TRBV5-4,TGTGCCAGCAGCACCGGACTAGCGGGAGGTTTAGGCGAGCAGTACTTC,CASSTGLAGGLGEQYF
.,.,TRBJ2-2,TRBV5-1,TGCGCCAGCAGCTTGGACAGGGCCGGCACCGGGGAGCTGTTTTTT,CASSLDRAGTGELFF
.,TRBD1,TRBJ1-1,TRBV6-1,TGTGCCAGCAGTGGACAGGGGAATATAAACACTGAAGCTTTCTTT,CASSGQGNINTEAFF
.,TRBD2,TRBJ2-1,TRBV18,TGTGCCAGCTCACTCCTTCAGACTAGCGGGAATAACAATGAGCAGTTCTTC,CASSLLQTSGNNNEQFF
.,.,TRBJ1-1,TRBV10-3,TGTGCCATCAGTGAGCCGGAGAACACTGAAGCTTTCTTT,CAISEPENTEAFF
.,.,TRBJ2-1,TRBV28,TGTGCCAGCAGTCTTAGCTTTGAGGAGGCGCGTGAGCAGTTCTTC,CASSLSFEEAREQFF
.,.,TRBJ2-1,TRBV18,TGTGCCAGCTCACCGAATTCGAGGAATGAGCAGTTCTTC,CASSPNSRNEQFF
.,TRBD2,TRBJ2-3,TRBV19,TGTGCCAGTAGTACCGCCAGACTAGCGGGCACAGATACGCAGTATTTT,CASSTARLAGTDTQYF
.,TRBD1,TRBJ1-2,TRBV6-6,TGTGCCAGCAGTTACTCGGGACAGGCGGTTGGCTACACCTTC,CASSYSGQAVGYTF
few,TRBD2,TRBJ2-3,TRBV7-9,TGTGCCAGCAGCTTCCGGACTAGCGGGAGCACAGATACGCAGTATTTT,CASSFRTSGSTDTQYF
.,.,TRBJ2-7,TRBV18,TGTGCCAGCTCACCACTTGACGGTACCTACGAGCAGTACTTC,CASSPLDGTYEQYF
.,.,TRBJ2-3,TRBV4-1,TGCGCCAGCAGCCAAGATAACGATAGCACAGATACGCAGTATTTT,CASSQDNDSTDTQYF
.,TRBD1,TRBJ1-5,TRBV28,TGTGCCAGCAGCTACCCGACAGGGGGCAATCAGCCCCAGCATTTT,CASSYPTGGNQPQHF
.,.,TRBJ1-1,TRBV30,TGTGCCTGGAGTGTTGGAGGTGAAGCTTTCTTT,CAWSVGGEAFF
.,.,TRBJ1-2,TRBV6-1,TGTGCCAGCAGTCCTAATAGAGGGAACGGCTACACCTTC,CASSPNRGNGYTF
.,TRBD2,TRBJ2-3,TRBV28,TGTGCCAGCAGTTTCCCAGCGGGAGAAGATACGCAGTATTTT,CASSFPAGEDTQYF
.,.,TRBJ2-1,TRBV6-1,TGTGCCAGCAGTGAAGAACTAGGCGATGAGCAGTTCTTC,CASSEELGDEQFF
few,.,TRBJ2-2,TRBV19,TGTGCCAGTAGTATCACCCACAGAGCTACCGGGGAGCTGTTTTTT,CASSITHRATGELFF
.,.,TRBJ2-1,TRBV7-9,TGTGCCAGCAGCTTAGGTTCGGGGGAAGGGCAGTTCTTC,CASSLGSGEGQFF
.,TRBD1,TRBJ1-2,TRBV19,TGTGCCAGTAGTACCCAGCATCGGACAGGGGTCGGCTATGGCTACACCTTC,CASSTQHRTGVGYGYTF
.,.,TRBJ2-3,TRBV18,TGTGCCAGCTCAGTTAGCACAGATACGCAGTATTTT,CASSVSTDTQYF
.,.,TRBJ2-5,TRBV6-5,TGTGCCAGCAGTACCGCCACAGGGTCCCTGGCCCAGTACTTC,CASSTATGSLAQYF
.,.,TRBJ1-1,TRBV11-1,TGTGCCAGCAGCTTAACGGGGGCGCCGAACACTGAAGCTTTCTTT,CASSLTGAPNTEAFF
.,.,TRBJ1-1,TRBV6-5,TGTGCCAGCAGTTTACTTGGGGGTGAAGCTTTCTTT,CASSLLGGEAFF
.,.,TRBJ1-3,TRBV7-6,TGTGCCAGCAGCTTAAGCCAAACCGGAAACACCATATATTTT,CASSLSQTGNTIYF
.,.,TRBJ2-1,TRBV6-5,TGTGCCAGCAGTTCCGAGGGGGGGTGGAATGAGCAGTTCTTC,CASSSEGGWNEQFF